Described below is a single T cell receptor (beta chain) sequence and its context. Its specificity is not known. This entry comes from a study of cytomegalovirus exposure and HLA in healthy donors. Study-level results: In a later analysis, a missense DCLRE1C variant was linked to TCR beta V- and J-gene trimming. Prior analysis indicated that the majority of TCR beta V segments exhibited productivity approximately 87% or approximately 30% of the time.

CDR3 length equals 13 residues. After removal of 3 bases from V and 13 bases from J, the junction contained 8 bases not matched to a gene. Germline loops: CDR1 KGHSH, CDR2 LQKENI. The PCR contained 60 Vbeta and 13 Jbeta primers. Some clones are missing from TCRdb's copy, which holds only in-frame ones; the method was immunoSEQ multiplex PCR. The sample holds around 120,000 clones; about 74% are singletons and the top ten take less than 3.5%. This rearrangement joins TRBV18 to TRBJ2-2; TRBD1 matches 7 bases. Sequenced input: PBMCs. The receptor was isolated from a middle-aged woman in good health and CMV-seropositive. CDR3 protein: CASSPLEGAWLFF. The CDR3 DNA reads as TGTGCCAGCTCACCGCTTGAGGGGGCCTGGCTGTTTTTT.